One T cell receptor beta chain is described in this entry. No antigen is known for it. No quality values exist for individual bases; no much larger clone is one base distant. According to the study, the label for this sample's treatment or condition signals: approximately nine-day PBMC culture with coronavirus spike peptide pools or control peptides (ViraFEST assay). The ViraFEST assay, used in the study, expanded antigen-specific T cells with peptide pools and then identified the expanded clonotypes through TCR sequencing. Positive SARS-CoV-2 PCR tests in the convalescent patients dated from March to December 2020, before Alpha, Beta and Delta variants emerged in the United States. Each well held 2.2 million or so PBMCs cultured with roughly 10 ug/ml peptide pools in IMDM containing around 5.5% human AB serum and 7.5 to 10 IU/ml IL-2. On days 3 and 7, half of the culture medium was replaced with fresh IL-2-containing medium. After approximately 11 days of culture, CD4+ T cells were isolated by negative selection with the EasySep CD4+ T cell isolation kit. PBMCs were separated from whole blood using Ficoll-Paque Plus gradient centrifugation and then either used fresh or cryopreserved at -140C. Each culture condition was generally run in triplicate wells.

Per the germline V gene, SGHTA is the CDR1 and FQGNSA is the CDR2. V loses 3 bases of germline sequence and J loses 5 bases, and the interval between the two ends is 16 bases. The CDR3 runs 15 residues from the cysteine to the phenylalanine. Of all the DNA, just the CDR3 is kept, 45 bases in frame from base 1. The library relied on PCR. DNA from cultured CD4+ T cells underwent TCR sequencing with the Oncomine TCR Beta short-read assay at the Johns Hopkins FTIC core. The QIAamp micro DNA kit was used to extract genomic DNA from the cultured CD4+ T cells. Oncomine TCR Beta libraries made from cultured CD4+ T cells were pooled using unique dual indexes and sequenced on an Illumina iSeq 100. As for the original processing: Non-productive sequences were removed, and CDR3s not starting with C, not ending with F or W, or shorter than 7 amino acids were discarded. Antigen-specific clonotypes were identified with the MANAFEST web application by comparing peptide-stimulated wells with reference and other culture wells. To be called positive, a clone needed an FDR below 0.05, an odds ratio above 5, and a productive frequency above 0.1% in at least two of three replicate wells. Clonotypes that were significantly expanded in both SARS-CoV-2 spike wells and at least one common cold coronavirus spike condition were defined as cross-reactive. Using R version 3.6.1, CDR3 homology was evaluated through Levenshtein distances (stringdist) along with unrooted phylogenetic trees (ape). In-frame beta chains were kept once TCRdb had trimmed the public reads at Q25 with fastp and called clones with MiXCR. CDR3 protein duplicates are merged, each entry listing the most common genes and DNA. The V and J calls, along with clone size, are taken from TCRdb and not from the paper's own processing. Across this sample there are approximately 10,000 distinct CDR3 sequences, with around 75% seen only once. Clones ranked in the top ten supply roughly 13% of the sample.

This entry is derived from a study of vaccination and CD4 T cells after COVID-19 (dated by TCRdb to between 2020 and 2023). Regarding the research as a whole: SARS-CoV-2 positivity had been established in the convalescent patients by nasal swab PCR, and mild disease was recorded in some 10 of these patients and severe disease in one. Six males and four females were included in the convalescent cohort, with two Hispanic individuals, seven Caucasians, two Asians and one multiracial person represented. Participants received two doses of either the Pfizer-BioNTech BNT162b2 vaccine (n=8) or the Moderna mRNA-1273 vaccine (n=2). Post-COVID blood samples from convalescent patients were collected a median of approximately 100 days after diagnosis, with a range of roughly 30 to 161 days. The time from the second vaccine dose to post-vaccine blood sampling had a median of roughly 77 days and ranged from about 14 to 250 days. Overlapping spike peptide pools from SARS-CoV-2 and from the common cold coronaviruses HCoV-NL63, HCoV-OC43 and HCoV-229E were used as culture stimuli. Control cultures used a CEFX viral epitope pool as positive control, an HIV-1 Nef peptide pool as negative control, or no peptide. In 10 COVID-19 convalescent patients and several infection-naive healthy vaccine recipients, researchers compared the spike-specific CD4+ TCR repertoire from before mRNA vaccination with the repertoire from after.

The investigation overall reported the following: The median count of SARS-CoV-2-reactive clonotypes went up from around 23 after infection to about 40 after vaccination, although the change was not significant. Nearly all vaccine-specific clones in convalescent patients (304 of 307) were mono-reactive for SARS-CoV-2 spike rather than cross-reactive with common cold coronaviruses. The study included relatively few convalescent patients and did not analyze early timepoints after natural infection. In convalescent patients, a median about 86% of post-vaccine SARS-CoV-2-reactive clones were detected only after vaccination, and vaccine-specific priming was suggested by this finding.

The TCR originated in a human donor who had recovered from COVID-19. Sequencing was performed on CD4+ T cells from blood, cultured in vitro. The chain couples TRBV7-2 to TRBJ1-2; the D gene identity is not certain. The DNA sequence follows: TGTGCCAGCAGCTTGACTCTACAGTCCCATTATGGCTACACCTTC. It encodes CASSLTLQSHYGYTF.